Presented here are 11 T cell receptor beta chains from one specimen sequenced in a study of cytomegalovirus exposure and HLA in healthy donors. The PCR used 60 Vbeta and 13 Jbeta primers. Libraries were prepared by immunoSEQ multiplex PCR; TCRdb keeps only in-frame clonotypes and omits some of them. This sample has roughly 140,000 clones, with under 90% found just once. Sequencing used PBMCs. Receptor source: a middle-aged man in good health and CMV-seronegative.

The CDR3 DNA follows: TGTGCCAGCTCTCTTATACAGGGGGTCGTTCTGCCTAACACTGAAGCTTTCTTT. Amino acids: CASSLIQGVVLPNTEAFF. This chain uses TRBV18 with TRBJ1-1; 8 bases line up with TRBD1. Unmatched junction bases numbered 17, after V lost 6 bases and J lost 2 bases. Germline loops: CDR1 KGHSH, CDR2 LQKENI. The CDR3 covers 18 residues.

The chain carries TRBV7-2 and TRBJ2-6, with TRBD1 as a possible D gene (7 bases). V was shortened by 3 bases and J by 0 bases, with 18 bases between the two germline ends. The CDR3 sequence is 19 residues long. Germline CDR1 is SGHTA and CDR2 is FQGNSA. This CDR3 reads CASSLGGQGVTSGANVLTF. DNA of the CDR3: TGTGCCAGCAGCTTGGGGGGTCAGGGGGTAACCTCTGGGGCCAACGTCCTGACTTTC.

V usage is TRBV19 and J usage is TRBJ2-3, with D possibly being TRBD2 (6 bases). Trimming stripped 3 bases from V and 1 base from J, with 8 bases between. The CDR3 length is 14 residues. In germline, CDR1 is LNHDA, CDR2 SQIVND (reference sequence). For the CDR3, the DNA is TGTGCCAGTAGTATCCCGGGGGGCACAGATACGCAGTATTTT. As protein: CASSIPGGTDTQYF.

The chain combines TRBV6-5 with TRBJ2-3; 13 nucleotides line up with TRBD2. Germline V gives CDR1 MNHEY, CDR2 SVGAGI. CDR3 size: 15 residues. The ends lost 5 bases at V and 5 bases at J; junction bases unmatched: 4. The CDR3 reads CASSGTSGAEDTQYF. DNA of the CDR3: TGTGCCAGCAGTGGGACTAGCGGGGCTGAAGATACGCAGTATTTT.

This sequence joins TRBV7-6 and TRBJ2-7; D is perhaps TRBD2 (6 bases). From germline, CDR1 is SGHVS and CDR2 FNYEAQ. The length of the CDR3 is 15 residues. V was trimmed by 5 bases and J by 2 bases, leaving 16 bases between them. CDR3 sequence (DNA): TGTGCCAGCAGCAGTTTTTCTAGCGCCGCCTACGAGCAGTACTTC. This translates into CASSSFSSAAYEQYF.

The chain joins TRBV18 to TRBJ2-3, with unresolved D. The CDR3 runs to 13 residues. Germline V lookup: CDR1 KGHSH, CDR2 LQKENI. Trimming took 6 bases from V and 3 from J, leaving 10 bases between them. The CDR3 DNA is TGTGCCAGCTCCCCTAAGCTAACAGATACGCAGTATTTT. It codes for CASSPKLTDTQYF.

V is TRBV6-1 and J is TRBJ1-2, with TRBD1 matching over 9 bases. There are 18 residues in the CDR3. CDR1 is MNHNS and CDR2 is SASEGT in the germline V gene. V trimming: 2 bases; J trimming: 6 bases; junction bases outside the gene matches: 16. Here the CDR3 DNA reads TGTGCCAGCAGTGAATCCGGGACAGGGCAAAGCACCAACCATGGCTACACCTTC. Translated, it gives CASSESGTGQSTNHGYTF.

The V and J genes are TRBV4-1 and TRBJ1-3; TRBD1 is a possible D gene (6 bases). The CDR3 is made up of 17 amino acids. Trimming removed 3 bases at V and 0 bases at J, with 15 bases between. CDR1 is MGHRA, CDR2 YSYEKL, per germline. The CDR3 loop is CASSQDSNPFSGNTIYF. For the CDR3, the DNA is TGCGCCAGCAGCCAGGACAGCAACCCCTTCTCTGGAAACACCATATATTTT.

The J gene is TRBJ2-7, the V gene TRBV7-8; the D is unclear. The CDR3 length is 13 residues. The V and J ends lost 6 bases and 0 bases respectively, with 9 bases between them. Germline CDR1 is SGHVS and CDR2 is FQNEAQ. In DNA form, the CDR3 reads TGTGCCAGCAGGCCAGGATTCTCCTACGAGCAGTACTTC. Protein: CASRPGFSYEQYF.

V gene TRBV7-9 combines with J gene TRBJ2-7; D might be TRBD1 (6 bases). Trimming cost V 1 base and J 3 bases, with 10 bases left between them. In germline, CDR1 is SEHNR, CDR2 FQNEAQ (reference sequence). The CDR3 consists of 14 residues. CDR3 sequence: CASSLGNRVYEQYF. In DNA form, the CDR3 reads TGTGCCAGCAGCTTAGGAAACAGGGTCTACGAGCAGTACTTC.

Worth noting for this clone: This same CDR3 is encoded by further DNA sequences in the sample. In DNA form, the CDR3 reads TGCGCCAGCAGCTTGGTGTCGCTAGCGGGGGCAGCTCAAATTTACGAGCAGTACTTC. Translated: CASSLVSLAGAAQIYEQYF. The chain has TRBV5-1 and TRBJ2-7; the match to TRBD2 covers 10 bases. The CDR3 covers 19 residues. J lost 4 bases, V lost 0 bases, and 16 bases had no gene match. The germline V gene has CDR1 SGHRS and CDR2 YFSETQ.